The T cell receptor (beta chain) under discussion was sequenced for a study of blood T cell repertoires in COVID-19. In germline, CDR1 is SNHLY, CDR2 FYNNEI. This CDR3 has 15 amino acids. The ends lost 5 bases at V and 1 base at J; junction bases unmatched: 5. The repertoire was sequenced with immunoSEQ multiplex PCR; TCRdb's copy has only in-frame clones and lacks some. The table has over 200,000 clones, approximately 86% seen once. This TCR was recovered from a woman aged 30 to 39 with COVID-19, enrolled during active disease. Sequenced material: peripheral blood. The rearrangement links TRBV2 to TRBJ2-1, with TRBD1 matching 7 bases. CDR3 loop: CASSQSGGSYNEQFF. In DNA, the CDR3 is TGTGCCAGCAGTCAGTCAGGGGGTTCCTACAATGAGCAGTTCTTC.